This T cell receptor (beta chain) stems from a study of cytomegalovirus exposure and HLA in healthy donors. Whole-study findings and limits: Donor immune exposure was known only as CMV serostatus.

Points on this clone: The antigen is not known.

The primer mix had 60 Vbeta and 13 Jbeta primers. The data were produced by immunoSEQ multiplex PCR, yet TCRdb's version contains in-frame clones alone and is incomplete. The sample includes over 95,000 clones, 65% to 75% of them seen just once. Sequencing was performed on PBMCs. This sequence was found in a woman aged 40-49 years in good health and CMV-seropositive.

CDR3 coding DNA: TGTGCCAGCTCCCAGAGGACAGGGGGCGCCGGTGAAAAACTGTTTTTT. Translation: CASSQRTGGAGEKLFF. The rearrangement uses TRBV18 and TRBJ1-4; TRBD1 matches 11 bases. V shed 6 bases and J 7 bases; nucleotides not matched to a gene: 10. The CDR3 sequence is 16 residues long. In germline, CDR1 is KGHSH, CDR2 LQKENI.